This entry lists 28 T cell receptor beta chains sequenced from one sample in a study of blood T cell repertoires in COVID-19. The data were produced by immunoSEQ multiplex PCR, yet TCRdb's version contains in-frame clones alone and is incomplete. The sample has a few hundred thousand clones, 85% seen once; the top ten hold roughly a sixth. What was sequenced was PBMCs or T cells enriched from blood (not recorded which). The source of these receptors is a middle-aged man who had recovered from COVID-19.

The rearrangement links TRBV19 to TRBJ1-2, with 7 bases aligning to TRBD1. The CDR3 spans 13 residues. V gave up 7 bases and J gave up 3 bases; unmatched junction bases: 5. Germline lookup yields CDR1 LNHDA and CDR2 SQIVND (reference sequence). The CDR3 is CASKDRQDYGYTF. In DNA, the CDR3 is TGTGCCAGTAAGGACAGGCAAGACTATGGCTACACCTTC.

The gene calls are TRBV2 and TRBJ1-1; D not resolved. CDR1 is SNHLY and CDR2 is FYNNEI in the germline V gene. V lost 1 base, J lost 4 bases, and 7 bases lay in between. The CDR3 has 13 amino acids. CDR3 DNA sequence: TGTGCCAGCAGTGAAGGTGGGAGCACTGAAGCTTTCTTT. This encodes CASSEGGSTEAFF.

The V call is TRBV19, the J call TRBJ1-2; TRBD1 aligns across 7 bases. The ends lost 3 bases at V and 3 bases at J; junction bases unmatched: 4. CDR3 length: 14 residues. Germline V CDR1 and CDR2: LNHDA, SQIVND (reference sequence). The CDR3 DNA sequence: TGTGCCAGTAGTATGGCCAGGGGGGACTATGGCTACACCTTC. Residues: CASSMARGDYGYTF. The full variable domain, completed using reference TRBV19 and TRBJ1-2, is DGGITQSPKYLFRKEGQNVTLSCEQNLNHDAMYWYRQDPGQGLRLIYYSQIVNDFQKGDIAEGYSVSREKKESFPLTVTSAQKNPTAFYLCASSMARGDYGYTFGSGTRLTVV.

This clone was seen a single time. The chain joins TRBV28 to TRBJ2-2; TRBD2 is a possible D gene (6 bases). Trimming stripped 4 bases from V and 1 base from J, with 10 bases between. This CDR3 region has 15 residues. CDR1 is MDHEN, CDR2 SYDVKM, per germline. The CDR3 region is CASSWGGENTGELFF. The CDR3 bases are TGTGCCAGCAGTTGGGGCGGGGAGAACACCGGGGAGCTGTTTTTT.

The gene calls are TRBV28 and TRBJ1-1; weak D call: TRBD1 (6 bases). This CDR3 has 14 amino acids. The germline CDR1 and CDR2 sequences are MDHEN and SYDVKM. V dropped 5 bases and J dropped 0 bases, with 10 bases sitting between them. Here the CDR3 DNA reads TGTGCCAGCAGTGTACAGGGAATGAACACTGAAGCTTTCTTT. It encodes CASSVQGMNTEAFF.

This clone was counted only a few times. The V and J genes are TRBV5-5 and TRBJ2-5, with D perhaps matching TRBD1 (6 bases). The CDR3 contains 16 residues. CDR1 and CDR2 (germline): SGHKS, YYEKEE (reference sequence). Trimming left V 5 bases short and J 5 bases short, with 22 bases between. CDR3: CASSLDSPASGETQYF. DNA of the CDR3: TGTGCCAGCAGTCTGGACAGCCCTGCGAGTGGGGAGACCCAGTACTTC. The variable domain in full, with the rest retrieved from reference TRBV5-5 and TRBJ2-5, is DAGVTQSPTHLIKTRGQQVTLRCSPISGHKSVSWYQQVLGQGPQFIFQYYEKEERGRGNFPDRFSARQFPNYSSELNVNALLLGDSALYLCASSLDSPASGETQYFGPGTRLLVL.

The CDR3, as DNA: TGTGCCAGCAGTCCAGGCGGGAGCTCCTACAATGAGCAGTTCTTC. It yields the protein CASSPGGSSYNEQFF. The chain uses TRBV28 and TRBJ2-1; 7 bases line up with TRBD2. Germline V CDR1 and CDR2: MDHEN, SYDVKM. This CDR3 is built from 15 residues. The ends lost 5 bases at V and 0 bases at J; junction bases unmatched: 4. Complete variable domain (other parts from reference TRBV28 and TRBJ2-1): DVKVTQSSRYLVKRTGEKVFLECVQDMDHENMFWYRQDPGLGLRLIYFSYDVKMKEKGDIPEGYSVSREKKERFSLILESASTNQTSMYLCASSPGGSSYNEQFFGPGTRLTVL.

In nucleotides, the CDR3 is TGTGCCAGCAGCAACCGGGACAGGGGCTACGAGCAGTACTTC. The encoded protein is CASSNRDRGYEQYF. V is TRBV11-3 and J is TRBJ2-7, with 10 bases aligning to TRBD1. Germline assignment: CDR1 SGHNT and CDR2 YENEEA. Trimming cost V 5 bases and J 3 bases; bases outside gene matches: 4. The CDR3 extends over 14 amino acids.

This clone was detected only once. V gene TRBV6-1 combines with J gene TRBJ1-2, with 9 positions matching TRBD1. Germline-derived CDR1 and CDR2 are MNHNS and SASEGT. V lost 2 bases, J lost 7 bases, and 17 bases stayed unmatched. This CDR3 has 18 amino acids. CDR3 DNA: TGTGCCAGCAGTGAACTGAGATCGGGACAGGGAGGAGTCGGTGGCTACACCTTC. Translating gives CASSELRSGQGGVGGYTF.

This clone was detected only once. The CDR3 sequence is CASSFVGQEAFF. The CDR3 coding sequence is TGTGCCAGCAGCTTCGTAGGACAGGAAGCTTTCTTT. The rearrangement uses TRBV7-9 and TRBJ1-1, with D possibly being TRBD1 (6 bases). Germline CDR1 SEHNR, CDR2 FQNEAQ (reference sequence). The ends were cut back, 3 bases at V and 8 bases at J, with 10 bases in the middle. The CDR3 has 12 residues.

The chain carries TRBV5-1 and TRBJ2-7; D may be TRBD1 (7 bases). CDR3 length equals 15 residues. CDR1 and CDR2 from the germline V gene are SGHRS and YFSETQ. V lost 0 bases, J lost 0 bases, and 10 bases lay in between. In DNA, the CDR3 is TGCGCCAGCAGCTTGGGACAGGGAGGCTCCTACGAGCAGTACTTC. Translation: CASSLGQGGSYEQYF. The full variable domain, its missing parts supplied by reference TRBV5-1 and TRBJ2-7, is KAGVTQTPRYLIKTRGQQVTLSCSPISGHRSVSWYQQTPGQGLQFLFEYFSETQRNKGNFPGRFSGRQFSNSRSEMNVSTLELGDSALYLCASSLGQGGSYEQYFGPGTRLTVT.

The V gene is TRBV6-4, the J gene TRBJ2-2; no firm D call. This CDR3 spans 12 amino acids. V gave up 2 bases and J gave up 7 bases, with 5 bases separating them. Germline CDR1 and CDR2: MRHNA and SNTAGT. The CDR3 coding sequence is TGTGCCAGCAGTGACCCCGGCGGGGAGCTGTTTTTT. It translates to CASSDPGGELFF.

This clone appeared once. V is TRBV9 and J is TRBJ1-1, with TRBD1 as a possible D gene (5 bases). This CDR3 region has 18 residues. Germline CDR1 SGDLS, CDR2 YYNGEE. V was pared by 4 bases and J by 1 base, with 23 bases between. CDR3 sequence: CASSPKAGPGSGNTEAFF. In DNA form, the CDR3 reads TGTGCCAGCAGCCCTAAGGCGGGGCCTGGGTCTGGGAACACTGAAGCTTTCTTT.

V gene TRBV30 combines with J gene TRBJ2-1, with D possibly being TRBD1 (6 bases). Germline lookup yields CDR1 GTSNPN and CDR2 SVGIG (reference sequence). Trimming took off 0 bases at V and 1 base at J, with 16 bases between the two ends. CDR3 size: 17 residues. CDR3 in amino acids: CAWSVNPGHFSYNEQFF. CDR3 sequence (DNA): TGTGCCTGGAGTGTAAACCCGGGACACTTTTCCTACAATGAGCAGTTCTTC.

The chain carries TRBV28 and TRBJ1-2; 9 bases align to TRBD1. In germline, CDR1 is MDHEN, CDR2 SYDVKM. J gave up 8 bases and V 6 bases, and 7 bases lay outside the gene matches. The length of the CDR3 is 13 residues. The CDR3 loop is CASRKQGAGGYTF. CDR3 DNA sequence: TGTGCCAGCAGAAAACAGGGGGCAGGGGGCTACACCTTC.

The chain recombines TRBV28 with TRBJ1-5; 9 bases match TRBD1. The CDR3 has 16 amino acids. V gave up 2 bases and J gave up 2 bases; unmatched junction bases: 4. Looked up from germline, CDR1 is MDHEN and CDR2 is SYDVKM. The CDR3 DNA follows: TGTGCCAGCAGTTTAGACAGGGGGTTACGCAATCAGCCCCAGCATTTT. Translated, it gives CASSLDRGLRNQPQHF. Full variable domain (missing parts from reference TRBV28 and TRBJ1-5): DVKVTQSSRYLVKRTGEKVFLECVQDMDHENMFWYRQDPGLGLRLIYFSYDVKMKEKGDIPEGYSVSREKKERFSLILESASTNQTSMYLCASSLDRGLRNQPQHFGDGTRLSIL.

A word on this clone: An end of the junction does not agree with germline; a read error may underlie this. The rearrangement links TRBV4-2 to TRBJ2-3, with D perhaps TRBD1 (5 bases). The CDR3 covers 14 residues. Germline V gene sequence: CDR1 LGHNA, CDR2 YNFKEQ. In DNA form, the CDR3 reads TGTGCCAGCAGCCAAGATCGGGCCACAGGTACGCAGTATTTT. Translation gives CASSQDRATGTQYF.

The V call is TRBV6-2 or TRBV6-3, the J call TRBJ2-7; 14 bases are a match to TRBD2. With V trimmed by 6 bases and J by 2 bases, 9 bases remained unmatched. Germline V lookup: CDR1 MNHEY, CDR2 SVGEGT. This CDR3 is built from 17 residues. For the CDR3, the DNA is TGTGCCAGCAGCCAACCGGGACTAGCGGGAGTTGCCTACGAGCAGTACTTC. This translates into CASSQPGLAGVAYEQYF.

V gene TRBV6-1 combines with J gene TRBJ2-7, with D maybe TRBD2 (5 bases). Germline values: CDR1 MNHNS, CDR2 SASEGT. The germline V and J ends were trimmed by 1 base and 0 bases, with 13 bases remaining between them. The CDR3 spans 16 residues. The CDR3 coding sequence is TGTGCCAGCAGTGAAGGGGTAGCGTTGAGCTCCTACGAGCAGTACTTC. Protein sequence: CASSEGVALSSYEQYF.

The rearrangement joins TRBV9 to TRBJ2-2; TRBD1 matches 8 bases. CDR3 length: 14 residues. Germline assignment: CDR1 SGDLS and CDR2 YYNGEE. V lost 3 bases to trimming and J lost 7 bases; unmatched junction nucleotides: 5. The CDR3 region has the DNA TGTGCCAGCAGCGCAGGGACAGGTTACGGGGAGCTGTTTTTT. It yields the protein CASSAGTGYGELFF.

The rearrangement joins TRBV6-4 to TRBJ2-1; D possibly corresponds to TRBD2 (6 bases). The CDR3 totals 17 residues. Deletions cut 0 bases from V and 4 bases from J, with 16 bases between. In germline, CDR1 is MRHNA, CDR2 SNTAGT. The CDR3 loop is CASSDSTAGSRYNEQFF. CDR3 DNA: TGTGCCAGCAGTGACTCGACGGCGGGATCCAGATACAATGAGCAGTTCTTC.

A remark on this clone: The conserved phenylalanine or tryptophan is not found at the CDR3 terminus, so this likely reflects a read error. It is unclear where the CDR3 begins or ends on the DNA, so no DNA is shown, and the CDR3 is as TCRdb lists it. Here the CDR3 reads CASSKDSVAFLD. The genes are TRBV21-1 and TRBJ1-1. TRBV21-1 is an annotated pseudogene. Counting both end residues, the CDR3 totals 12 amino acids.

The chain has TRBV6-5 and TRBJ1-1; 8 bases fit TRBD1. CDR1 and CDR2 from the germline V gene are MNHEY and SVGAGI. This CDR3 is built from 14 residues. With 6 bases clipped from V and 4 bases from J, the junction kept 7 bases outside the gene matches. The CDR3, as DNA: TGTGCCAGCAGACCAGGGGGCCGGGGCACTGAAGCTTTCTTT. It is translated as CASRPGGRGTEAFF.

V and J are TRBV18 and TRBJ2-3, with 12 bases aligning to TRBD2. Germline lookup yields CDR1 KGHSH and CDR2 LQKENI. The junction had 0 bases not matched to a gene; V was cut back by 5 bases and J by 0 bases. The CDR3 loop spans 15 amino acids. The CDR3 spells CASSGTSGSTDTQYF. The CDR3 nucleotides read TGTGCCAGCTCAGGGACTAGCGGGAGCACAGATACGCAGTATTTT.

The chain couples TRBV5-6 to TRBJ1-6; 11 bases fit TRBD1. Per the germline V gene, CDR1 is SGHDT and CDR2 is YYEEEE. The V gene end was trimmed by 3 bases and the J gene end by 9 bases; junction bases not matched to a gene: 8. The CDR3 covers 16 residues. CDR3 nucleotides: TGTGCCAGCAGCTCTTCTGGACAGGGGGCGCGTTCACCCCTCCACTTT. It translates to CASSSSGQGARSPLHF. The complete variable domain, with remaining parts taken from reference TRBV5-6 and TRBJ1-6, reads DAGVTQSPTHLIKTRGQQVTLRCSPKSGHDTVSWYQQALGQGPQFIFQYYEEEERQRGNFPDRFSGHQFPNYSSELNVNALLLGDSALYLCASSSSGQGARSPLHFGNGTRLTVT.

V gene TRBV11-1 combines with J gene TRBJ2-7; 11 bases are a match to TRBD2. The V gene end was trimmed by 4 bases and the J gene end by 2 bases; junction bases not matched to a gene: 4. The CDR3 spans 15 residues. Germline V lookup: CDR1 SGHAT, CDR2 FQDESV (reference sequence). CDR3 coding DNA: TGTGCCAGCAGCTATCTAGCGGGAGGCACCTACGAGCAGTACTTC. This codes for CASSYLAGGTYEQYF.

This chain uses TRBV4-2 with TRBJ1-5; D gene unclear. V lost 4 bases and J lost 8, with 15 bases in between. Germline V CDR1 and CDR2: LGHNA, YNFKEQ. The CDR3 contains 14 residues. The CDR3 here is CASSRREGLEPQHF. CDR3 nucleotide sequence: TGTGCCAGCAGCCGGAGGGAGGGCCTTGAGCCCCAGCATTTT.

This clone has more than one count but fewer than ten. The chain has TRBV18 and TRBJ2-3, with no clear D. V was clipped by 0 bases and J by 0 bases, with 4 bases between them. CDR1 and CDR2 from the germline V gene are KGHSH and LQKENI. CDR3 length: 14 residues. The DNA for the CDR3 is TGTGCCAGCTCACCACCCAGGAGCACAGATACGCAGTATTTT. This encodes CASSPPRSTDTQYF.